These 10 T cell receptor beta chains originate from one sample sequenced in a study of shared clonotypes between healthy human individuals. The assay was immunoSEQ multiplex PCR, and TCRdb's table has in-frame clones only and misses some. The data hold nearly 1,000,000 clones, with over 60% observed a single time. The specimen was memory CD4+ T cells sorted from blood. Subset: CD45RA-negative fraction. The receptors shown here come from a man between 18 and 35 years old in good health.

The J gene is TRBJ2-3, the V gene TRBV28; 7 bases align to TRBD2. The V and J ends lost 7 bases and 2 bases, in that order; junction bases with no gene match: 6. Germline V CDR1 and CDR2: MDHEN, SYDVKM. The CDR3 length is 14 residues. In nucleotides, the CDR3 is TGTGCCAGCATCACGGGGGGTATCACAGATACGCAGTATTTT. Protein: CASITGGITDTQYF.

This clone showed up just once. CDR3 sequence reads: CASSPSSRGDEQFF. CDR3 bases: TGCGCCAGCAGCCCCTCGTCGCGGGGGGATGAGCAGTTCTTC. V gene TRBV5-1 combines with J gene TRBJ2-1; 8 bases align to TRBD2. V gave up 4 bases and J gave up 8 bases; unmatched junction bases: 8. Germline lookup yields CDR1 SGHRS and CDR2 YFSETQ. CDR3 size: 14 residues.

The chain has TRBV7-2 and TRBJ2-7, with 8 positions matching TRBD1. Germline lookup yields CDR1 SGHTA and CDR2 FQGNSA. The trim removed 1 base at V and 5 bases at J, leaving 4 bases unmatched. There are 14 residues in the CDR3. Here the CDR3 reads CASSLGRGLNEQYF. The CDR3 DNA sequence: TGTGCCAGCAGCTTAGGCAGGGGGCTAAACGAGCAGTACTTC.

The chain carries TRBV10-3 and TRBJ2-3, with 10 bases that match TRBD2. CDR1 and CDR2 (germline): ENHRY, SYGVKD. Unmatched junction bases numbered 8, after V lost 8 bases and J lost 3 bases. The CDR3 extends over 15 amino acids. The CDR3 region is CAISERGGQTDTQYF. Written as DNA, the CDR3 is TGTGCCATCTCCGAGCGGGGGGGCCAGACAGATACGCAGTATTTT.

This clone came up many times. This same CDR3 is encoded by further DNA sequences in the sample. The chain links TRBV19 to TRBJ2-4; no reliable D call. Germline V gene lookup returns CDR1 LNHDA and CDR2 SQIVND (reference sequence). V lost 3 bases and J lost 0, with 6 bases in between. This CDR3 spans 14 amino acids. Written as DNA, the CDR3 is TGTGCCAGTAGTATCGGCCTAGCCAAAAACATTCAGTACTTC. The encoded protein is CASSIGLAKNIQYF.

This clone showed up many times. The chain recombines TRBV27 with TRBJ2-1; no clear D gene. Germline V lookup: CDR1 MNHEY, CDR2 SMNVEV (reference sequence). The V end was cut by 5 bases, the J end by 3 bases, with 17 bases between. CDR3 length equals 16 residues. The CDR3 DNA reads TGTGCCAGCAGTCCCAACAAACGCCTAATCTACAATGAGCAGTTCTTC. Its translation is CASSPNKRLIYNEQFF.

Comments on this clone: A junction boundary mismatches the germline segment, possibly from a read error. The chain is built from TRBV10-3 and TRBJ2-2; tentatively, D is TRBD2 (5 bases). The CDR3 contains 15 residues. CDR1 is ENHRY, CDR2 SYGVKD, per germline. In nucleotides, the CDR3 is TGTGCCGTCAGAACCGTTCTAGCAAGCACCGGGGAGCTGTTTTTT. Translating gives CAVRTVLASTGELFF.

This chain uses TRBV18 with TRBJ1-2; weak D call: TRBD1 (5 bases). Trimming shortened V by 5 bases and J by 1 base, and 14 bases separated the two germline ends. This CDR3 spans 15 amino acids. CDR1 is KGHSH, CDR2 LQKENI, per germline. The CDR3 DNA reads as TGTGCCAGCTCAGATTCGGCAGGGCGTAACTATGGCTACACCTTC. Protein sequence: CASSDSAGRNYGYTF.

This chain joins TRBV2 and TRBJ2-7, with 14 bases identical to TRBD2. This CDR3 contains 13 residues. The trim removed 8 bases at V and 8 bases at J, leaving 5 bases unmatched. CDR1 and CDR2 from the germline V gene are SNHLY and FYNNEI. The CDR3 sequence: CASSGTSGSQQYF. The CDR3 DNA is TGTGCCAGCTCTGGGACTAGCGGGAGTCAGCAGTACTTC.

V gene TRBV12-5 combines with J gene TRBJ1-6; unclear D gene. Germline-derived CDR1 and CDR2 are LGHNT and FRNRAP. The CDR3 has 18 residues. The CDR3 nucleotides are TGTGCCTGGCGTAGCCTTAAATGGCCTCTCAATTATAATTCACCCCTCCACTTT. Amino acids: CAWRSLKWPLNYNSPLHF.